Below, 19 T cell receptor beta chains from the same sample are listed, as sequenced in a study of beta chain features in type 1 diabetes (dated by TCRdb to between 2018 and 2020). The receptor library was made with the immunoSEQ multiplex PCR assay. The High Capacity cDNA Reverse Transcription Kit was used to reverse transcribe all of the isolated RNA, meaning that expressed TCRB transcripts were what got sequenced. In its TCRdb copy, this immuneACCESS table keeps in-frame sequences only and misses some clones. Where compared with another copy, unresolved V genes explain less than half of these, and the others have no known cause. This sample gives around 300,000 clones in total; under 8.5% of them show up just once. Approximately 1% of the sample comes from the top ten. Sequences were obtained from central memory CD4+ T cells from blood. These receptors all stem from a woman aged 18-30 years in good health.

This chain joins TRBV29-1 and TRBJ1-2; 9 nucleotides match TRBD1. The V gene's germline CDR1 is SQVTM and CDR2 ANQGSEA. The V gene end was trimmed by 2 bases and the J gene end by 8 bases; junction bases not matched to a gene: 9. The CDR3 runs to 14 residues. CDR3 residues: CSVEPPGTGRGYTF. The CDR3 DNA is TGCAGCGTTGAACCGCCCGGGACAGGGAGGGGCTACACCTTC.

This clone has a handful of counts. This sample includes further DNA sequences coding for the same CDR3. CDR3 DNA: TGCAGCGTTGGAGGCGCTGGGAGCTCCTACGAGCAGTACTTC. Its translation is CSVGGAGSSYEQYF. The chain couples TRBV29-1 to TRBJ2-7, with D perhaps matching TRBD2 (5 bases). CDR1 SQVTM and CDR2 ANQGSEA come from the germline V gene. Trimming left V 4 bases short and J 0 bases short, with 13 bases between. The CDR3 is made up of 14 amino acids.

V gene TRBV7-9 combines with J gene TRBJ2-1; 7 bases fit TRBD1. V lost 4 bases and J lost 7; bases outside the gene matches: 13. The germline V gene has CDR1 SEHNR and CDR2 FQNEAQ (reference sequence). The CDR3 loop spans 16 amino acids. CDR3 loop: CASSWAGGPSGNEQFF. The CDR3 region has the DNA TGTGCCAGCAGCTGGGCAGGGGGACCCTCGGGAAATGAGCAGTTCTTC.

This clone was counted between two and nine times. Here the CDR3 reads CASNSGQGYTQYF. The CDR3 coding sequence is TGTGCCAGCAACTCGGGACAGGGATATACGCAGTATTTT. J is TRBJ2-3 and V is TRBV6-6; TRBD1 matches 9 bases. The V segment lost 7 bases and the J segment 7 bases; nucleotides outside the gene matches: 6. Per the germline V gene, CDR1 is MNHNY and CDR2 is SVGAGI (reference sequence). This CDR3 comprises 13 residues.

The chain carries TRBV7-8 and TRBJ2-5, with D unclear. Germline lookup yields CDR1 SGHVS and CDR2 FQNEAQ. The V and J ends lost 2 bases and 1 base respectively, with 8 bases between them. The CDR3 has 14 amino acids. As DNA, the CDR3 is TGTGCCAGCAGCTTAATCGAGGCCCAAGAGACCCAGTACTTC. Translated, it gives CASSLIEAQETQYF. Drawing the rest from reference TRBV7-8 and TRBJ2-5, the complete variable domain is GAGVSQSPRYKVAKRGQDVALRCDPISGHVSLFWYQQALGQGPEFLTYFQNEAQLDKSGLPSDRFFAERPEGSVSTLKIQRTQQEDSAVYLCASSLIEAQETQYFGPGTRLLVL.

This clone has just a few counts. V gene TRBV28 combines with J gene TRBJ2-6, with D unresolved. Trimming removed 5 bases from V and 1 base from J, with 12 bases in between. CDR1 and CDR2 (germline): MDHEN, SYDVKM. The CDR3 has 16 amino acids. The CDR3 loop is CASSLVKQSGANVLTF. The DNA of the CDR3 is TGTGCCAGCAGTCTAGTAAAACAATCTGGGGCCAACGTCCTGACTTTC.

This clone has just a few counts. CDR3 amino acids: CASSLYGDTEAFF. The DNA of the CDR3 is TGTGCCAGCAGCTTATACGGGGACACTGAAGCTTTCTTT. The chain employs TRBV7-3 and TRBJ1-1; D unclear. Trimming left V 2 bases short and J 3 bases short, with 7 bases between. Germline CDR1 is SGHTA and CDR2 is FQGTGA. The CDR3 has 13 residues.

The genes are TRBV5-4 and TRBJ1-1; D is perhaps TRBD1 (5 bases). The V and J ends lost 2 bases and 5 bases respectively, with 7 bases between them. This CDR3 spans 12 amino acids. Germline V gene sequence: CDR1 SGHNT, CDR2 YYREEE (reference sequence). As DNA, the CDR3 is TGTGCCAGCAGCTTTGAGGGGACTGAAGCTTTCTTT. Translating it yields CASSFEGTEAFF.

This chain joins TRBV30 and TRBJ2-7; D is undetermined. The length of the CDR3 is 11 residues. Germline V lookup: CDR1 GTSNPN, CDR2 SVGIG (reference sequence). The V end lost 4 bases, the J end lost 1 base, and 5 bases lay between the germline ends. The CDR3 reads CAWTRSYEQYF. Here the CDR3 DNA reads TGTGCCTGGACGCGGTCCTACGAGCAGTACTTC.

V gene TRBV10-3 combines with J gene TRBJ1-1, with D maybe TRBD1 (6 bases). The germline V gene encodes CDR1 ENHRY and CDR2 SYGVKD. The CDR3 runs to 12 residues. Trimming pared 6 bases from V and 5 bases from J, leaving 10 bases between. The CDR3 DNA reads as TGTGCCATCAGCAGGGGACGGACTGAAGCTTTCTTT. Protein product: CAISRGRTEAFF.

This chain connects TRBV14 to TRBJ2-1, with D perhaps matching TRBD1 (5 bases). V lost 3 bases and J 5 bases, leaving 23 bases between the germline ends. The CDR3 sequence is 18 residues long. CDR1 and CDR2 from the germline V gene are SGHDN and FVKESK. The CDR3 region is CASSQFTAGSRRHNEQFF. The CDR3 DNA reads as TGTGCCAGCAGCCAGTTTACAGCAGGGTCCCGGAGACACAATGAGCAGTTCTTC.

V usage is TRBV20-1 and J usage is TRBJ1-4, with D unresolved. CDR1 DFQATT and CDR2 SNEGSKA come from the germline V gene (reference sequence). CDR3 size: 11 residues. The CDR3: CRAGMSEKLFF. CDR3 nucleotide sequence: TGCAGAGCAGGAATGAGCGAAAAACTGTTTTTT.

V and J are TRBV11-2 and TRBJ1-1; perhaps TRBD1 as D (6 bases). Germline CDR1 and CDR2: SGHAT and FQNNGV. V shed 4 bases and J shed 3 bases, with 15 bases lying between them. This CDR3 region has 15 residues. Here the CDR3 reads CASSSLSGGYTEAFF. The CDR3 DNA reads TGTGCCAGCAGCTCCCTTTCTGGGGGCTACACTGAAGCTTTCTTT.

The chain joins TRBV15 to TRBJ2-1; D is uncertain. V was trimmed by 1 base and J by 0 bases, leaving 13 bases between them. From germline, CDR1 is LNHNV and CDR2 YYDKDF (reference sequence). This CDR3 has 17 residues. CDR3 sequence reads: CATSRVGGKNSYNEQFF. The CDR3, as DNA: TGTGCCACCAGCAGAGTCGGTGGGAAGAACTCCTACAATGAGCAGTTCTTC. Supplemented by reference TRBV15 and TRBJ2-1, the full variable domain reads DAMVIQNPRYQVTQFGKPVTLSCSQTLNHNVMYWYQQKSSQAPKLLFHYYDKDFNNEADTPDNFQSRRPNTSFCFLDIRSPGLGDTAMYLCATSRVGGKNSYNEQFFGPGTRLTVL.

V gene TRBV28 combines with J gene TRBJ1-6, with D maybe TRBD1 (5 bases). CDR1 and CDR2 from the germline V gene are MDHEN and SYDVKM. CDR3 length: 18 residues. V was clipped by 6 bases and J by 4 bases, with 22 bases between them. CDR3: CASRLPTGVPTYNSPLHF. Written as DNA, the CDR3 is TGTGCCAGCAGACTTCCCACGGGGGTCCCAACATATAATTCACCCCTCCACTTT.

The chain uses TRBV25-1 and TRBJ1-2; 9 bases fit TRBD1. This CDR3 is 15 amino acids long. Trimming cost V 4 bases and J 5 bases; bases outside gene matches: 8. Germline CDR1 reads MGHDK; CDR2 reads SYGVNS. CDR3 sequence reads: CASSAPGTGNYGYTF. The CDR3 nucleotides read TGTGCCAGCAGTGCCCCCGGGACAGGGAATTATGGCTACACCTTC.

The chain links TRBV11-2 to TRBJ2-7, with a weak D call TRBD2 (5 bases). Germline values: CDR1 SGHAT, CDR2 FQNNGV. Between the trimmed V and J ends, which lost 2 bases and 0 bases, there was a span of 11 bases. This CDR3 contains 15 residues. The CDR3, as DNA: TGTGCCAGCAGCTTAATATCGGGGAGCTCCTACGAGCAGTACTTC. It codes for CASSLISGSSYEQYF.

This clone has a handful of counts. The V gene is TRBV5-6, the J gene TRBJ2-3, with D possibly called TRBD1 or TRBD2 (6 bases each). The CDR3 is 15 residues long. Looked up from germline, CDR1 is SGHDT and CDR2 is YYEEEE. Trimming stripped 2 bases from V and 6 bases from J, with 16 bases between. CDR3 protein: CASSFRGLGWDTQYF. The DNA of the CDR3 is TGTGCCAGCAGCTTCCGGGGGCTGGGTTGGGATACGCAGTATTTT.

In this sample, this clone turned up a few times. The gene calls are TRBV2 and TRBJ1-2, with D perhaps matching TRBD1 (6 bases). V gave up 6 bases and J gave up 3 bases, with 11 bases separating them. The germline gives CDR1 SNHLY, CDR2 FYNNEI. The CDR3 is 13 amino acids. In DNA form, the CDR3 reads TGTGCCAGCAGAACAGGGTCTGACTATGGCTACACCTTC. This encodes CASRTGSDYGYTF.